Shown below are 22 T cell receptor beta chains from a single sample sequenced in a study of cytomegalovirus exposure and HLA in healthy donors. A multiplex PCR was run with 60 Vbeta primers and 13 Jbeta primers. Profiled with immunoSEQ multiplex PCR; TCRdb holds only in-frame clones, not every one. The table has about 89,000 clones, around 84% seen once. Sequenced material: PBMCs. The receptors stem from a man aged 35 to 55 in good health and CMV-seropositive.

CDR3 amino acids: CASSLGQYSLGQETQYF. The CDR3 nucleotides are TGCGCCAGCAGCTTGGGACAGTACTCCTTGGGGCAAGAGACCCAGTACTTC. This rearrangement joins TRBV5-1 to TRBJ2-5; the D gene is possibly TRBD1 (5 bases). Trimming shortened V by 0 bases and J by 2 bases, and 17 bases separated the two germline ends. Germline V CDR1 and CDR2: SGHRS, YFSETQ. CDR3 length equals 17 residues.

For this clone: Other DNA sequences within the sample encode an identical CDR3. The CDR3 DNA sequence: TGTGCCAGCATTGACGCGCGAACTCTCTCTACTGATGGCTACACCTTC. This encodes CASIDARTLSTDGYTF. The chain employs TRBV2 and TRBJ1-2; D gene uncertain. The V end lost 7 bases, the J end lost 6 bases, and 24 bases lay between the germline ends. Looked up from germline, CDR1 is SNHLY and CDR2 is FYNNEI. This CDR3 region has 16 residues.

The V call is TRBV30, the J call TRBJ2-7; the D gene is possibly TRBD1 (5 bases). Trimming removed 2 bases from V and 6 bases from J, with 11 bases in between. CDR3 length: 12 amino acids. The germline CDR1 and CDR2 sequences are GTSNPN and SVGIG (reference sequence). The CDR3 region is CAWSSTVSEQYF. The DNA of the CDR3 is TGTGCCTGGAGTTCGACAGTAAGCGAGCAGTACTTC.

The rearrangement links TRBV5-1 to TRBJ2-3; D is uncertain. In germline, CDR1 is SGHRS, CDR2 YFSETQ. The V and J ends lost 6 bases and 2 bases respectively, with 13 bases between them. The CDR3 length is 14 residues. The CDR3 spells CASNPDGATDTQYF. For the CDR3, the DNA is TGCGCCAGCAATCCCGACGGAGCCACAGATACGCAGTATTTT.

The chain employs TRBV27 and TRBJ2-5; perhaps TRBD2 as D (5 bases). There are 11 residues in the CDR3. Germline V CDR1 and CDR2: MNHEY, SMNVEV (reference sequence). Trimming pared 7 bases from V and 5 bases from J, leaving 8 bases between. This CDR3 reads CASTRGETQYF. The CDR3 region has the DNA TGTGCCAGCACTCGGGGTGAGACCCAGTACTTC.

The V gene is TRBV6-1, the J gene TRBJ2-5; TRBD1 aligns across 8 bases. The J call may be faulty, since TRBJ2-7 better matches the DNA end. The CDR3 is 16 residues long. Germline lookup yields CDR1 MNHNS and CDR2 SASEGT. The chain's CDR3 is CASSERPRGLSYEQYF. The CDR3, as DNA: TGTGCCAGCAGTGAAAGGCCCAGGGGGCTGTCCTACGAGCAGTACTTC.

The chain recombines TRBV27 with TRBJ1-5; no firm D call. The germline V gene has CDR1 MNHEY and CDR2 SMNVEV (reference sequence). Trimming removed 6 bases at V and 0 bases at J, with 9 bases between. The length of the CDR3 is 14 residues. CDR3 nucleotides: TGTGCCAGCAGGGGCACCAATAGCAATCAGCCCCAGCATTTT. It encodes CASRGTNSNQPQHF.

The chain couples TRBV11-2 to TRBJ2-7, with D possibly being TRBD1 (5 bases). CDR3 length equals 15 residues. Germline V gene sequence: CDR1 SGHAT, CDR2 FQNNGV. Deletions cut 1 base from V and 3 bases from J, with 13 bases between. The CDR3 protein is CASSLALSGHYEQYF. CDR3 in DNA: TGTGCCAGCAGCTTAGCCCTCTCAGGACACTACGAGCAGTACTTC.

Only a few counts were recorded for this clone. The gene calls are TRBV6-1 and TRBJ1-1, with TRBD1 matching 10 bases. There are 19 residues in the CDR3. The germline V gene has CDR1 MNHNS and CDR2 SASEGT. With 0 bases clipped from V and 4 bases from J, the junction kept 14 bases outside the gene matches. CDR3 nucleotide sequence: TGTGCCAGCAGTGAAGCGCTCGGCGGGACAGGGGCGGTTGGCACTGAAGCTTTCTTT. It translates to CASSEALGGTGAVGTEAFF.

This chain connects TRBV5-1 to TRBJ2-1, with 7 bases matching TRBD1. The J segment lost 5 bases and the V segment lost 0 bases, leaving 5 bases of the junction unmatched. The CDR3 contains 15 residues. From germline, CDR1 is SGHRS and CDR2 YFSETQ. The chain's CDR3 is CASSLGGQPNNEQFF. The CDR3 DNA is TGCGCCAGCAGCTTGGGGGGACAGCCTAACAATGAGCAGTTCTTC.

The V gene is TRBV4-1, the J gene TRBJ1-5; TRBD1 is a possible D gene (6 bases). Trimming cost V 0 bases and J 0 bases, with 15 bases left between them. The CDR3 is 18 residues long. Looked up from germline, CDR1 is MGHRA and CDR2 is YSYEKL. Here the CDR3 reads CASSQDPSTGFSNQPQHF. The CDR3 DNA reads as TGCGCCAGCAGCCAAGATCCCAGTACAGGGTTTAGCAATCAGCCCCAGCATTTT.

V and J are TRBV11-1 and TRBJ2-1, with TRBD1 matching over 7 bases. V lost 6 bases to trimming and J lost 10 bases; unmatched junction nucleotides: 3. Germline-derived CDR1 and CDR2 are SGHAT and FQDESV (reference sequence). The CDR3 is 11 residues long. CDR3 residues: CASSQDREQFF. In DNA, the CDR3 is TGTGCCAGCAGTCAGGACAGGGAGCAGTTCTTC.

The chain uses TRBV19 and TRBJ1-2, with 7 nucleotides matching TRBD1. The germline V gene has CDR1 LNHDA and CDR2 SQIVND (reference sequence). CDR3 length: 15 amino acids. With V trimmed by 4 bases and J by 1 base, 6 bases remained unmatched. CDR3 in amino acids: CASSKGQEINYGYTF. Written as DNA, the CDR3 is TGTGCCAGTAGTAAAGGACAGGAAATTAACTATGGCTACACCTTC.

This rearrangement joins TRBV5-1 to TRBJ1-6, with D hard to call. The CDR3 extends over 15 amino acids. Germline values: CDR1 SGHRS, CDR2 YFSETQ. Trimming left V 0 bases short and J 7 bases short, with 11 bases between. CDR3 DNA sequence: TGCGCCAGCAGCTTGGGGACGGGAGAAAATTCACCCCTCCACTTT. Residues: CASSLGTGENSPLHF.

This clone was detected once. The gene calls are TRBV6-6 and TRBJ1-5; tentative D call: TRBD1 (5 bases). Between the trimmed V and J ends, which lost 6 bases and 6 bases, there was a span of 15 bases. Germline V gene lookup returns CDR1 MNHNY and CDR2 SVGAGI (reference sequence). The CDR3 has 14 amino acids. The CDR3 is CASSNPGNGQPQHF. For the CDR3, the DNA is TGTGCCAGCAGCAACCCAGGGAACGGTCAGCCCCAGCATTTT.

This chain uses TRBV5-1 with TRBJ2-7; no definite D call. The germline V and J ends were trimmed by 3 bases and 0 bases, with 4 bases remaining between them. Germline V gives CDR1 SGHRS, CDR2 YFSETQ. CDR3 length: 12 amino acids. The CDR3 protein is CASSSSSYEQYF. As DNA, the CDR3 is TGCGCCAGCAGCTCCAGCTCCTACGAGCAGTACTTC.

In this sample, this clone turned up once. The CDR3 protein is CASTGGSYEQYF. CDR3 in DNA: TGTGCCAGCACTGGCGGCTCCTACGAGCAGTACTTC. V and J are TRBV7-8 and TRBJ2-7; the D is unclear. Germline loops: CDR1 SGHVS, CDR2 FQNEAQ. The ends were cut back, 7 bases at V and 0 bases at J, with 7 bases in the middle. The CDR3 sequence is 12 residues long. Filled out from reference TRBV7-8 and TRBJ2-7, the complete variable domain reads GAGVSQSPRYKVAKRGQDVALRCDPISGHVSLFWYQQALGQGPEFLTYFQNEAQLDKSGLPSDRFFAERPEGSVSTLKIQRTQQEDSAVYLCASTGGSYEQYFGPGTRLTVT.

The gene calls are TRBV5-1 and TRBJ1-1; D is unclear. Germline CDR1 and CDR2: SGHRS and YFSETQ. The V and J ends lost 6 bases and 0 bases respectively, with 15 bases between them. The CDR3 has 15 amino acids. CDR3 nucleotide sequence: TGCGCCAGCAACGAAACCCCCAGTTTGAACACTGAAGCTTTCTTT. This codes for CASNETPSLNTEAFF.

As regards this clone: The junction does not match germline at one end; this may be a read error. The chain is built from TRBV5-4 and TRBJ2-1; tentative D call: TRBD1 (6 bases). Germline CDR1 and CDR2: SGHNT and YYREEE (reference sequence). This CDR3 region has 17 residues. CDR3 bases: TGCGCCAGCAGCCAAGATAGGAACAGGGCCACCTACAATGAGCAGTTCTTC. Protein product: CASSQDRNRATYNEQFF.

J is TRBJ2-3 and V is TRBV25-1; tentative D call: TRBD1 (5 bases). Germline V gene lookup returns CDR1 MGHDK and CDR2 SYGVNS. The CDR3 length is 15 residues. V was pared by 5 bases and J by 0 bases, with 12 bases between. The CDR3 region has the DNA TGTGCCAGCAGTCGCCTGGACACTAGCACAGATACGCAGTATTTT. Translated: CASSRLDTSTDTQYF.

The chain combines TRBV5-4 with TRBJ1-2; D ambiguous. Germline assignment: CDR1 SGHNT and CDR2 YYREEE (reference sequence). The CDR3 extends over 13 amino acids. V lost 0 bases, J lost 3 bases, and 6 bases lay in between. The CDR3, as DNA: TGTGCCAGCAGCTTGGCTGCAGACTATGGCTACACCTTC. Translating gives CASSLAADYGYTF.

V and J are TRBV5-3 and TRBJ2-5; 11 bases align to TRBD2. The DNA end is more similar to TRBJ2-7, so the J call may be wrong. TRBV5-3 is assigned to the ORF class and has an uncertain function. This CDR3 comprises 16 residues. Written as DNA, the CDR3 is TGTGCCAGAAGCCTCCGGACTAGCGGGTATACCTACGAGCAGTACTTC. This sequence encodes CARSLRTSGYTYEQYF.